The 5 T cell receptor beta chains listed next were all sequenced from one sample in a study of T cell responses to AZD1222 COVID-19 vaccine. Method: immunoSEQ multiplex PCR; TCRdb's copy keeps in-frame clones and lacks some. The sample contains more than 85,000 clones, approximately 91% of which appear only once. The input for sequencing was peripheral blood, taken 28 days after the second AZD1222 dose. These receptor sequences come from an adult who received the AZD1222 COVID-19 vaccine.

The genes are TRBV7-9 and TRBJ2-2; D is uncertain. The CDR3 is 12 amino acids. Trimming stripped 3 bases from V and 8 bases from J, with 7 bases between. The germline V gene encodes CDR1 SEHNR and CDR2 FQNEAQ (reference sequence). This CDR3 reads CASSFIGGELFF. The CDR3 DNA sequence: TGTGCCAGCAGCTTTATCGGAGGGGAGCTGTTTTTT.

This chain links TRBV27 with TRBJ1-2; D perhaps matches TRBD1 (5 bases). The V and J ends lost 1 base and 2 bases respectively, with 11 bases between them. Looked up from germline, CDR1 is MNHEY and CDR2 is SMNVEV (reference sequence). The CDR3 consists of 15 residues. CDR3 protein: CASSLLGQGNYGYTF. The CDR3 DNA reads TGTGCCAGCAGTTTATTGGGGCAGGGAAACTATGGCTACACCTTC.

The chain couples TRBV30 to TRBJ2-5; TRBD1 matches at 10 bases. The CDR3 is made up of 16 amino acids. V lost 2 bases, J lost 4 bases, and 10 bases stayed unmatched. The germline gives CDR1 GTSNPN, CDR2 SVGIG (reference sequence). Written as DNA, the CDR3 is TGTGCCTGGAGTCAACTTCGACAGGGGGCCAGAGAGACCCAGTACTTC. Protein sequence: CAWSQLRQGARETQYF. Drawing the rest from reference TRBV30 and TRBJ2-5, the complete variable domain is SQTIHQWPATLVQPVGSPLSLECTVEGTSNPNLYWYRQAAGRGLQLLFYSVGIGQISSEVPQNLSASRPQDRQFILSSKKLLLSDSGFYLCAWSQLRQGARETQYFGPGTRLLVL.

The J gene is TRBJ1-5, the V gene TRBV6-2 or TRBV6-3; tentative D call: TRBD1 (5 bases). V lost 6 bases and J 5 bases, leaving 11 bases between the germline ends. The germline gives CDR1 MNHEY, CDR2 SVGEGT. This CDR3 spans 13 amino acids. This CDR3 reads CASSSGGYQPQHF. The DNA for the CDR3 is TGTGCCAGCAGCTCTGGGGGATATCAGCCCCAGCATTTT.

This clone was picked up one time. The chain combines TRBV10-2 with TRBJ1-1; D remains ambiguous. Germline loops: CDR1 WSHSY, CDR2 SAAADI. The CDR3 covers 11 residues. The germline V and J ends were trimmed by 0 bases and 10 bases, with 6 bases remaining between them. As DNA, the CDR3 is TGCGCCAGCAGTGAGTCAGAAGTAGCTTTCTTT. Protein sequence: CASSESEVAFF.